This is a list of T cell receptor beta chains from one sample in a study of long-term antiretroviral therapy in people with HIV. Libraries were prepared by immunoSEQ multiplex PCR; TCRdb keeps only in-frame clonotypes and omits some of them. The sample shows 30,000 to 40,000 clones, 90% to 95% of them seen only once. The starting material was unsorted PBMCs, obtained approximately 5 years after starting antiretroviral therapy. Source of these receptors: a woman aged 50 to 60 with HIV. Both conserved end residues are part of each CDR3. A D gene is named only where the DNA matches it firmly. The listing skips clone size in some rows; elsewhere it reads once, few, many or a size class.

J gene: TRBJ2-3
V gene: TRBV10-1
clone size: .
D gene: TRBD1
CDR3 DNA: TGCGCCAGCAGTGATCGGAACAGGGGTGCCACAGATACGCAGTATTTT
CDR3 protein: CASSDRNRGATDTQYF

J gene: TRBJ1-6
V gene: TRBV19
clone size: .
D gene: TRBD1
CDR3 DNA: TGTGCCAGTAGTCCCGGGACAGTCCCTGGTTCACCCCTCCACTTT
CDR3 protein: CASSPGTVPGSPLHF

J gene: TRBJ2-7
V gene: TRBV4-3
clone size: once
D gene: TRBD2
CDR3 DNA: TGCGCCAGCAGCCAAGATACTAGCGGGCCCACCTACGAGCAGTACTTC
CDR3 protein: CASSQDTSGPTYEQYF

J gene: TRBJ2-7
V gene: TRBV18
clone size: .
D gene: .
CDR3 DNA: TGTGCCAGCTCACCAGCCTCGGGACGACAAGGGGAGCAGTACTTC
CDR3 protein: CASSPASGRQGEQYF

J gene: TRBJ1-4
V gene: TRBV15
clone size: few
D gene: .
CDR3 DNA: TGTGCCACCAGCAGGGGAGGAGTGGGTGAAAAACTGTTTTTT
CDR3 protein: CATSRGGVGEKLFF

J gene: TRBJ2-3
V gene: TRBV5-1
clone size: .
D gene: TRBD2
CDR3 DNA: TGCGCCAGCAGCTTGGTTGGCGGGGGGACCCGCACAGATACGCAGTATTTT
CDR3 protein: CASSLVGGGTRTDTQYF

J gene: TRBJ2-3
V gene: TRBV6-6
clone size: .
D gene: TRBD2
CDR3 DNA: TGTGCCAGCAGATCAAGCGGGGGGGTTGCAGATACGCAGTATTTT
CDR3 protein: CASRSSGGVADTQYF

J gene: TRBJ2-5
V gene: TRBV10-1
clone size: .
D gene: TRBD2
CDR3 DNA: TGCGCCAGCAGTGTAGCGGGGGGCCCAGGGACCCAGTACTTC
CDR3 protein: CASSVAGGPGTQYF

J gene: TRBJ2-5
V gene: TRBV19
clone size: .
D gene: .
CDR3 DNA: TGTGCCAGTAGTACCCAAGAGGGGGGCCAAGAGACCCAGTACTTC
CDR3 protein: CASSTQEGGQETQYF

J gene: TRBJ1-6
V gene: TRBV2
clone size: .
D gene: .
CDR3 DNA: TGTGCCACCCTGAGGGGGGGGCCCAATTCACCCCTCCACTTT
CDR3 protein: CATLRGGPNSPLHF

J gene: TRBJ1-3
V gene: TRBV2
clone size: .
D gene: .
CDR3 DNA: TGTGCCAGCAGTGAATCCAGGGGTGGAAACACCATATATTTT
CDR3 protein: CASSESRGGNTIYF

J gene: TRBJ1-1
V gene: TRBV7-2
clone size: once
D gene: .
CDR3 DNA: TGTGCCAGCAGCCTCAGACAGCAAGGGTCTGAAGCTTTCTTT
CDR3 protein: CASSLRQQGSEAFF

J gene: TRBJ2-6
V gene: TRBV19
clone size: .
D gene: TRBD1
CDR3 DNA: TGTGCCAGTAGTACCCAAGGGACAGGCTCTGGGGCCAACGTCCTGACTTTC
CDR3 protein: CASSTQGTGSGANVLTF

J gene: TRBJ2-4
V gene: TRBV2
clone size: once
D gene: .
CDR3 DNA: TGTGCCAGCAGTGACGAGTTTGGGAGGGGGGACATTCAGTACTTC
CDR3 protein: CASSDEFGRGDIQYF

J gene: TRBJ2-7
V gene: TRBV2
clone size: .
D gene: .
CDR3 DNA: TGTGCCAGCAATGGCAGGGAGGTTACCTACGAGCAGTACTTC
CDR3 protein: CASNGREVTYEQYF

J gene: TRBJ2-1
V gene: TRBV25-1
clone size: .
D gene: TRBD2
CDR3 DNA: TGTGCCAGCAGTCTTCGGACGATAGCGGGCTTGTTCTTC
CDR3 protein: CASSLRTIAGLFF

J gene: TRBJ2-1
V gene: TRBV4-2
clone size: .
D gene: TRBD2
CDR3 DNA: TGTGCCAGCAGCCAACCGGGACTAGCGGGGGGGCACAATGAGCAGTTCTTC
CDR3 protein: CASSQPGLAGGHNEQFF

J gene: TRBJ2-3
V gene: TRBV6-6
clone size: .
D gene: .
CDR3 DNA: TGTGCCAGCAGTTACGTGGGGGGAAGGCGAGATACGCAGTATTTT
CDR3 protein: CASSYVGGRRDTQYF

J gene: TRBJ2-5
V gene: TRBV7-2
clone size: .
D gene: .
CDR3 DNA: TGTGCCAGCAGCCCACAATGGGGGGAGACCCAGTACTTC
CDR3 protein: CASSPQWGETQYF

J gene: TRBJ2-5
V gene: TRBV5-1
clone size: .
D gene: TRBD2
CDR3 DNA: TGCGCCAGCAGCCCAGGACTAGCGGGGGGGCGGAGGCAAGAGACCCAGTACTTC
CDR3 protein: CASSPGLAGGRRQETQYF

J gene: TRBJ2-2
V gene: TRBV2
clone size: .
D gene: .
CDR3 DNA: TGTGCCAGCACAGCTCAACTAACCGGGGAGCTGTTTTTT
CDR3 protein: CASTAQLTGELFF

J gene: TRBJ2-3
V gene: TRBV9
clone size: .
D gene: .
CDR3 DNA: TGTGCCAGCAATCGGGGGCTAAGCACAGATACGCAGTATTTT
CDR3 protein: CASNRGLSTDTQYF

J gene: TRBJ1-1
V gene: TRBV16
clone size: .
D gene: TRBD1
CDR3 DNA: TGTGCCAGCAGCCCTCCAGGGGGAAGGACTGAAGCTTTCTTT
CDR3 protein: CASSPPGGRTEAFF

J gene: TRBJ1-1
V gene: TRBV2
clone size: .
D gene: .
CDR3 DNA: TGTGCCAGCAGTGCAGGGGTTTACGGTGAAGCTTTCTTT
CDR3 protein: CASSAGVYGEAFF

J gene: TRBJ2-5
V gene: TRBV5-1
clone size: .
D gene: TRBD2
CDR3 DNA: TGCGCCAGCAGCTTGGGAGGGACTAGCGGGGGCCAAGAGACCCAGTACTTC
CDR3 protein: CASSLGGTSGGQETQYF

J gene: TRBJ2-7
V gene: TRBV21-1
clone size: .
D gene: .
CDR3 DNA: TGTGCCAGCAGCAACCACCCGGGGGCGCGCCTAGTCGAGCAGTACTTC
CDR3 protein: CASSNHPGARLVEQYF

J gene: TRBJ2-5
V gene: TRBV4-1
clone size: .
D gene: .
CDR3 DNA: TGCGCCAGCATGATCTTTTTAGGACAAGAGACCCAGTACTTC
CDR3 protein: CASMIFLGQETQYF

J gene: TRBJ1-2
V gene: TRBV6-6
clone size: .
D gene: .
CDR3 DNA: TGTGCCAGCAGTTACTCAAGGGGCAGCTATGGCTACACCTTC
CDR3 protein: CASSYSRGSYGYTF

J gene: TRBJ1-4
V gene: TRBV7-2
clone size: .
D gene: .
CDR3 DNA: TGTGCCAGCAGCTTAGGACCCAATAGGGAGGAAAAACTGTTTTTT
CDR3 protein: CASSLGPNREEKLFF

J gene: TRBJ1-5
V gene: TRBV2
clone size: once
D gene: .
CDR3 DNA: TGTGCCAGCTGGGGTGGGCCAAATCAGCCCCAGCATTTT
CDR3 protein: CASWGGPNQPQHF

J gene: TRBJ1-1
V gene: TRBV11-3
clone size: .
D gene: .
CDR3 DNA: TGTGCCAGCACCACAACGTGGCGCAGCAATATTATGAACACTGAAGCTTTCTTT
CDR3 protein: CASTTTWRSNIMNTEAFF

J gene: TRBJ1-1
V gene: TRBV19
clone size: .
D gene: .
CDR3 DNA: TGTGCCAGTAGTCTTAGGGCTTTCACTGAAGCTTTCTTT
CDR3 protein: CASSLRAFTEAFF